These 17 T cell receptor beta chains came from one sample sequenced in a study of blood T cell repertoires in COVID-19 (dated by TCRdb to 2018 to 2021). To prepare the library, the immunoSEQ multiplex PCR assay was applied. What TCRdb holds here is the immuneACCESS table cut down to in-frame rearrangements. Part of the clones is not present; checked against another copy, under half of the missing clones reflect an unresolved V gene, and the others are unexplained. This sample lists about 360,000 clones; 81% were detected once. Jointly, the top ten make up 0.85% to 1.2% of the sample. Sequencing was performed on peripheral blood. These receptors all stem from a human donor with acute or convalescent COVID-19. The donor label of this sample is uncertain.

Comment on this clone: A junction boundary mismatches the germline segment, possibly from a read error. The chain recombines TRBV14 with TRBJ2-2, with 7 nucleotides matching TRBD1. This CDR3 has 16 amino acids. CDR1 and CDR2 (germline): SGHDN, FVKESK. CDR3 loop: CASSRGGRVLPGELLF. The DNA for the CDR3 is TGTGCCAGCAGCCGAGGGGGCAGGGTGTTACCCGGGGAGCTGCTTTTT. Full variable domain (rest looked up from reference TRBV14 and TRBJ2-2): EAGVTQFPSHSVIEKGQTVTLRCDPISGHDNLYWYRRVMGKEIKFLLHFVKESKQDESGMPNNRFLAERTGGTYSTLKVQPAELEDSGVYFCASSRGGRVLPGELLFGEGSRLTVL.

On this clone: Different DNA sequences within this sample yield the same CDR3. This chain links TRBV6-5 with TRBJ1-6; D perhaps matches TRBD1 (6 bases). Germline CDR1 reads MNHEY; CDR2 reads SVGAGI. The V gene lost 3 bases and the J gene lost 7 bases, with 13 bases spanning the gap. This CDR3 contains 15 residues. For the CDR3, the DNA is TGTGCCAGCAGTTATCTAACAGGGTCCAATTCACCCCTCCACTTT. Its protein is CASSYLTGSNSPLHF.

The CDR3 loop is CASSPAGLIGTRDIQYF. CDR3 sequence (DNA): TGTGCCAGCTCACCGGCGGGACTAATCGGGACTCGGGACATTCAGTACTTC. This chain links TRBV18 with TRBJ2-4; TRBD2 agrees at 7 bases. Germline CDR1 and CDR2: KGHSH and LQKENI. There are 17 residues in the CDR3. Trimming cost V 3 bases and J 8 bases; bases outside gene matches: 16.

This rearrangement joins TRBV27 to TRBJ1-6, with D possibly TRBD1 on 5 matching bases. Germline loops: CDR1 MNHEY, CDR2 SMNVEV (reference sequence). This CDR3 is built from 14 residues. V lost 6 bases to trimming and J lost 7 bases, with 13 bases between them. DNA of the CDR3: TGTGCCAGCAGGGGCCACAGGTTAAATTCACCCCTCCACTTT. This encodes CASRGHRLNSPLHF.

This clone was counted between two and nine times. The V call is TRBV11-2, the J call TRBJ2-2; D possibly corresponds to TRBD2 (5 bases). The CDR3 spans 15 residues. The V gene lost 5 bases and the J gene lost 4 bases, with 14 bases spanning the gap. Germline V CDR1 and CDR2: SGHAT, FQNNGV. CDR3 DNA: TGTGCCAGCAGCCCCCGGGCGGGCATCACCGGGGAGCTGTTTTTT. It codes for CASSPRAGITGELFF.

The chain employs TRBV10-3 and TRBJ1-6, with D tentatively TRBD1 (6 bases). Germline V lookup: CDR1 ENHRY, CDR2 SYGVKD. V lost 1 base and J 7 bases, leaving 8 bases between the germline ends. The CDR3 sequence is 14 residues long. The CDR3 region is CAISELGANSPLHF. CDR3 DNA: TGTGCCATCAGTGAGTTGGGGGCGAATTCACCCCTCCACTTT.

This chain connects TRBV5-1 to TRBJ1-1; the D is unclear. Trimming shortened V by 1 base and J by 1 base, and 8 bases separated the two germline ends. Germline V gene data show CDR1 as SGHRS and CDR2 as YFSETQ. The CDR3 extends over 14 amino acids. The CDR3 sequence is CASSLSSGNTEAFF. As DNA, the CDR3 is TGCGCCAGCAGCTTGAGCTCAGGGAACACTGAAGCTTTCTTT.

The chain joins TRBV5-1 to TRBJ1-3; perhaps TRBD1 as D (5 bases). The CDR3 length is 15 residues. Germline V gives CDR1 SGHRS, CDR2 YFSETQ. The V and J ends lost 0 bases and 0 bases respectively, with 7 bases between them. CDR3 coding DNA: TGCGCCAGCAGCTTGGAGGGGAACTCTGGAAACACCATATATTTT. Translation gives CASSLEGNSGNTIYF.

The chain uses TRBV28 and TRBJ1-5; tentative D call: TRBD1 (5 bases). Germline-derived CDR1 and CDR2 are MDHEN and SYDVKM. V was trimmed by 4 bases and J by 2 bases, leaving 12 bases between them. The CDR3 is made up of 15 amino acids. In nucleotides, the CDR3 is TGTGCCAGCAGTTCCCGCGGGGCAGGCAATCAGCCCCAGCATTTT. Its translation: CASSSRGAGNQPQHF.

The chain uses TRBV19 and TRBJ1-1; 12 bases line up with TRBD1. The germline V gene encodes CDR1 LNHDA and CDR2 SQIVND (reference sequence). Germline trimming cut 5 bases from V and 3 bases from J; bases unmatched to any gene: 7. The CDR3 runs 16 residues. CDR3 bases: TGTGCCAGTAGTCCGGGACAGGGGGCGGTGGACACTGAAGCTTTCTTT. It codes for CASSPGQGAVDTEAFF.

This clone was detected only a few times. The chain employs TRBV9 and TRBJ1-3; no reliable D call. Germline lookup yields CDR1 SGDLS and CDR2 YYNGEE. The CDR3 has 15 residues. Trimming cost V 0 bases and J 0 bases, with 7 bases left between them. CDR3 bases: TGTGCCAGCAGCGTAGAGTCGGTCTCTGGAAACACCATATATTTT. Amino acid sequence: CASSVESVSGNTIYF.

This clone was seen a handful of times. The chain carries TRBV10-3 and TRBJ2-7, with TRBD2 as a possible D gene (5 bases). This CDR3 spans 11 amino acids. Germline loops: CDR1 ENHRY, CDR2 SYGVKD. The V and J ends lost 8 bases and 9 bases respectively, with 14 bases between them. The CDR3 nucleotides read TGTGCCATCTCTACGGGAATCCGGCAGTACTTC. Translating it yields CAISTGIRQYF.

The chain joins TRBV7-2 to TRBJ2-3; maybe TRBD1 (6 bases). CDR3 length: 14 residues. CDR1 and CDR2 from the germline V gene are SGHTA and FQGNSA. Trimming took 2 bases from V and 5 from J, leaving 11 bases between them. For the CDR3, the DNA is TGTGCCAGCAGCTTAATACAGGGAGTAGATACGCAGTATTTT. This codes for CASSLIQGVDTQYF.

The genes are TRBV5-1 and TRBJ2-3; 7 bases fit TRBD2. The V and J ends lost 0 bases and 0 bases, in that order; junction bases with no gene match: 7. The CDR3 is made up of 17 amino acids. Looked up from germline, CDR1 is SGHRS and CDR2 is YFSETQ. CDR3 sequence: CASSLGFLAASTDTQYF. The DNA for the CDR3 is TGCGCCAGCAGCTTGGGGTTCCTAGCGGCTAGCACAGATACGCAGTATTTT. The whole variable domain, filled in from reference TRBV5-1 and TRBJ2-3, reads KAGVTQTPRYLIKTRGQQVTLSCSPISGHRSVSWYQQTPGQGLQFLFEYFSETQRNKGNFPGRFSGRQFSNSRSEMNVSTLELGDSALYLCASSLGFLAASTDTQYFGPGTRLTVL.

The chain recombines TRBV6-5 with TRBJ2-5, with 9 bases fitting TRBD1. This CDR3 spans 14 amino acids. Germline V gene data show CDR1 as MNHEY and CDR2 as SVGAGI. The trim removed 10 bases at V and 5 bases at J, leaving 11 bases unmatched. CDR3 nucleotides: TGTGCCACCATACTAACAGGGGGCGGTGAGACCCAGTACTTC. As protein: CATILTGGGETQYF.

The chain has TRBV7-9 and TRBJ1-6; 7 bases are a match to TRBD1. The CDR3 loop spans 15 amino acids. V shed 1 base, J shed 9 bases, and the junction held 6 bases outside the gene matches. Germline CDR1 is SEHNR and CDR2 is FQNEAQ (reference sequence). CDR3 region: CASSLETGLRSPLHF. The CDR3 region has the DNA TGTGCCAGCAGCTTAGAGACAGGGCTACGTTCACCCCTCCACTTT.

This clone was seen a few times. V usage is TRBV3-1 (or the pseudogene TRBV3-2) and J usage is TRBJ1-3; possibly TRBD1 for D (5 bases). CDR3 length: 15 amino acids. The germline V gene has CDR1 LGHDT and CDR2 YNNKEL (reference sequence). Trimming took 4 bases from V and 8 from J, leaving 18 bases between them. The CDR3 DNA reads TGTGCCAGCAGCCCTTTTTGGGGGGATGAGGACACCATATATTTT. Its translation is CASSPFWGDEDTIYF.